These T cell receptor beta chains were read from a single sample in a study of shared clonotypes between healthy human individuals. Here immunoSEQ multiplex PCR was the method, and the copy in TCRdb shows in-frame clones only, minus some. The sample has 1,400,000 or so clones, about 98.5% seen once. What was sequenced was naive CD4+ T cells sorted from blood. The receptors shown here come from a man aged 25 to 40 in good health. Both conserved end residues are trimmed from each CDR3.

J: TRBJ1-4; V: TRBV5-6; CDR3: ASSYRGPSEKLF
J: TRBJ2-7; V: TRBV7-9; CDR3: ASSKRTGTELYEQY
J: TRBJ2-7; V: TRBV9; CDR3: ASSVGPFSYEQY
J: TRBJ1-5; V: TRBV6-1; CDR3: ASSVSREGTAQH
J: TRBJ2-2; V: TRBV10-1; CDR3: ASRGDSNTGELF
J: TRBJ2-1; V: TRBV6-4; CDR3: ASSHTGTSGSSYNEQF
J: TRBJ2-3; V: TRBV9; CDR3: ASSTGLGLAGGRGDTQY
J: TRBJ1-1; V: TRBV7-2; CDR3: ASSLKAGPNTEAF
J: TRBJ2-7; V: TRBV18; CDR3: ASSPRDRPYEQY
J: TRBJ2-3; V: TRBV11-2; CDR3: ASSWLAGHITRGTDTQY
J: TRBJ2-1; V: TRBV25-1; CDR3: ASSAHTGRTRSYNEQF
J: TRBJ2-5; V: TRBV6-1; CDR3: ASKKGLQETQY
J: TRBJ2-5; V: TRBV5-1; CDR3: ASSQQETQY
J: TRBJ2-7; V: TRBV15; CDR3: ATSRKGGQGSYEQY
J: TRBJ1-5; V: TRBV28; CDR3: ASFGQYNQPQH
J: TRBJ2-1; V: TRBV29-1; CDR3: SGDLSYNEQF
J: TRBJ2-5; V: TRBV9; CDR3: ASSGGVGETQY
J: TRBJ1-1; V: TRBV10-1; CDR3: ASSGTGMNTEAF
J: TRBJ1-5; V: TRBV5-1; CDR3: ASSLMRLSNQPQH
J: TRBJ2-7; V: TRBV28; CDR3: ASSLGTSGRANEQY
J: TRBJ1-2; V: TRBV9; CDR3: ASSVGGPYGYT
J: TRBJ2-7; V: TRBV2; CDR3: ASSEAGTGIYEQY
J: TRBJ1-4; V: TRBV10-2; CDR3: ATKKDGTGGRKLF
J: TRBJ1-1; V: TRBV11-2; CDR3: ASSLELGRAEAF
J: TRBJ1-3; V: TRBV7-9; CDR3: ASSHRGQGAGNTIY
J: TRBJ2-5; V: TRBV18; CDR3: ASSPPAQETQY
J: TRBJ2-7; V: TRBV7-4; CDR3: ASSSPRDISYEQY
J: TRBJ1-1; V: TRBV6-6; CDR3: ASSSVSFAGTEAF
J: TRBJ2-7; V: TRBV5-1; CDR3: ASSLGWGTIPYEQY
J: TRBJ1-4; V: TRBV5-8; CDR3: ASSLEGTSNEKLF
J: TRBJ2-5; V: TRBV18; CDR3: ASSPLGTPRETQY
J: TRBJ2-1; V: TRBV2; CDR3: ASSVLGYNEQF
J: TRBJ1-3; V: TRBV30; CDR3: AWMEGNTIY
J: TRBJ2-7; V: TRBV2; CDR3: ASLPWDWSSYEQY
J: TRBJ2-7; V: TRBV11-2; CDR3: ASSPAGTVLYEQY
J: TRBJ2-1; V: TRBV9; CDR3: ASSGGTSGSTTYNEQF
J: TRBJ2-2; V: TRBV11-2; CDR3: ASSLDSLNTGELF
J: TRBJ2-1; V: TRBV7-3; CDR3: ASSPLAGVVGEQF
J: TRBJ2-1; V: TRBV9; CDR3: ASSLGTTNYNEQF
J: TRBJ2-5; V: TRBV29-1; CDR3: SVSYAGRGYQETQY
J: TRBJ2-5; V: TRBV5-1; CDR3: ASSLPAETQY
J: TRBJ2-7; V: TRBV7-9; CDR3: ASSPSLYEQY
J: TRBJ2-1; V: TRBV9; CDR3: ASSAQGADYNEQF
J: TRBJ2-1; V: TRBV4-3; CDR3: ASSRQSGSAWNEQF
J: TRBJ1-3; V: TRBV19; CDR3: ASNSQGISGNTIY
J: TRBJ2-2; V: TRBV5-4; CDR3: ASSLGGFAGEGPGELF
J: TRBJ2-3; V: TRBV5-1; CDR3: ASSPGLATGTDTQY
J: TRBJ1-1; V: TRBV2; CDR3: ASSVMAGGQGLLAEAF
J: TRBJ2-3; V: TRBV5-3; CDR3: ASSLNRVRNTQY
J: TRBJ2-1; V: TRBV7-2; CDR3: ASSLALVARNEQF
J: TRBJ2-1; V: TRBV4-1; CDR3: ASSHGSLSGSYNEQF
J: TRBJ2-7; V: TRBV5-4; CDR3: ASSLAGAGSGEQY
J: TRBJ2-4; V: TRBV11-2; CDR3: ASSGQGANIQY
J: TRBJ2-7; V: TRBV6-6; CDR3: ASSYAADEQY